What follows are 25 T cell receptor beta chains derived from one specimen sequenced in a study of T cells in Graves' hyperthyroidism and ophthalmopathy. RNA transcripts gave rise to amplified TCR beta CDR3 regions. Primed by the HTBI set, a first-round RT-PCR was run on the TCR CDR3. MiXCR, applied by TCRdb to the multiplex PCR reads, yields one record per CDR3 protein. Counted here are roughly 700,000 distinct CDR3 sequences, about 35% occurring once; the ten biggest clones make up about a third. The specimen sequenced was blood. All receptors derive from a woman in her thirties or forties with Graves' hyperthyroidism.

V is TRBV6-5 and J is TRBJ2-7; D not resolved. Deletions cut 6 bases from V and 3 bases from J, with 12 bases between. The germline V gene has CDR1 MNHEY and CDR2 SVGAGI. The CDR3 covers 13 residues. The CDR3 region is CASRRPLIYEQYF. In nucleotides, the CDR3 is TGTGCCAGCAGGCGACCGCTTATCTACGAGCAGTACTTC.

The CDR3 sequence is CASSRKRGGNQPQHF. The CDR3 DNA reads TGTGCCAGCAGTAGGAAACGGGGGGGCAATCAGCCCCAGCATTTT. The chain recombines TRBV7-3 with TRBJ1-5, with D maybe TRBD1 (5 bases). The germline CDR1 and CDR2 sequences are SGHTA and FQGTGA. The CDR3 length is 15 residues. V was shortened by 6 bases and J by 2 bases, with 14 bases between the two germline ends.

This clonotype has more than one count but fewer than ten. In DNA, the CDR3 is TGTGCCAGCAGCTTAGGCGACGAGGGGGGGCAAGAGACCCAGTACTTC. It codes for CASSLGDEGGQETQYF. The chain joins TRBV13 to TRBJ2-5; TRBD2 might be the D (7 bases). CDR1 PRHDT and CDR2 FYEKMQ come from the germline V gene (reference sequence). The ends were cut back, 0 bases at V and 2 bases at J, with 13 bases in the middle. The CDR3 loop spans 16 amino acids.

The V and J genes are TRBV24-1 and TRBJ2-7; 7 bases agree with TRBD1. Germline CDR1 and CDR2: KGHDR and SFDVKD. This CDR3 spans 13 amino acids. Trimming at V came to 6 bases and at J to 1 base, leaving 2 bases not matched to a gene. The DNA for the CDR3 is TGTGCCACCAGTAGGGGACAGTCCTACGAGCAGTACTTC. Protein product: CATSRGQSYEQYF.

This chain joins TRBV7-2 and TRBJ2-5; no clear D. The CDR3 sequence is 14 residues long. V dropped 6 bases and J dropped 1 base, with 12 bases sitting between them. Germline values: CDR1 SGHTA, CDR2 FQGNSA. This CDR3 is CASRTPFGQETQYF. The CDR3 nucleotides read TGTGCCAGCAGGACCCCCTTTGGCCAAGAGACCCAGTACTTC.

The chain has TRBV7-9 and TRBJ2-7; D is perhaps TRBD1 (6 bases). Germline V CDR1 and CDR2: SEHNR, FQNEAQ (reference sequence). Trimming shortened V by 5 bases and J by 4 bases, and 15 bases separated the two germline ends. This CDR3 has 14 amino acids. The CDR3 loop reads CASSPARGKYEQYF. CDR3 sequence (DNA): TGTGCCAGCAGCCCAGCTAGGGGGAAATACGAGCAGTACTTC.

This sequence joins TRBV12-3 or TRBV12-4 and TRBJ1-6; D is uncertain. The CDR3 covers 14 residues. The V gene lost 5 bases and the J gene lost 3 bases, with 8 bases spanning the gap. In DNA, the CDR3 is TGTGCCAGCAGTCAACAGCTCTATAATTCACCCCTCCACTTT. It codes for CASSQQLYNSPLHF.

Of note for this clonotype: This could be a read error, since a much larger clone is one nucleotide away. This rearrangement joins TRBV7-9 to TRBJ2-2; D may be TRBD2 (6 bases). Germline V lookup: CDR1 SEHNR, CDR2 FQNEAQ (reference sequence). V lost 2 bases, J lost 1 base, and 14 bases lay in between. This CDR3 has 17 amino acids. For the CDR3, the DNA is TGTGCCAGCAGCTTAATGGTCGGGAGCGGGAACACCGGGGAGCTGTTTTTT. This sequence encodes CASSLMVGSGNTGELFF.

This clonotype has ten or more counts. The CDR3 DNA is TGTGCCAGCAGTTCCGGGACAGACTCTGGAAACACCATATATTTT. Protein product: CASSSGTDSGNTIYF. The rearrangement links TRBV13 to TRBJ1-3; 7 positions agree with TRBD1. After removal of 6 bases from V and 0 bases from J, the junction contained 5 bases not matched to a gene. The CDR3 length is 15 residues. From germline, CDR1 is PRHDT and CDR2 FYEKMQ (reference sequence).

The rearrangement links TRBV24-1 to TRBJ2-3; D is uncertain. The CDR3 is 19 amino acids. Germline CDR1 reads KGHDR; CDR2 reads SFDVKD. Trimming removed 5 bases from V and 1 base from J, with 24 bases in between. The CDR3 protein is CATSATPSMVSMGTDTQYF. The CDR3 DNA reads TGTGCCACCAGTGCAACCCCCTCCATGGTTTCCATGGGCACAGATACGCAGTATTTT.

This clonotype was seen at least ten times. The chain has TRBV20-1 and TRBJ1-5; the D is unclear. In germline, CDR1 is DFQATT, CDR2 SNEGSKA (reference sequence). CDR3 length: 13 residues. Trimming stripped 0 bases from V and 4 bases from J, with 7 bases between. This CDR3 reads CSARDRWNQPQHF. The CDR3 DNA is TGCAGTGCTAGAGATCGGTGGAATCAGCCCCAGCATTTT.

This clonotype was observed a few times. V and J are TRBV20-1 and TRBJ1-2, with D unclear. The V gene lost 3 bases and the J gene lost 8 bases, with 4 bases spanning the gap. The CDR3 runs 9 residues. Per the germline V gene, CDR1 is DFQATT and CDR2 is SNEGSKA (reference sequence). The CDR3 nucleotides are TGCAGTGCTAGGAAAGGCTACACCTTC. It encodes CSARKGYTF.

At least ten counts were recorded for this clonotype. The CDR3 DNA reads TGCAGCGTGGGTTGGCAAGAGACCCAGTACTTC. Translating it yields CSVGWQETQYF. J is TRBJ2-5 and V is TRBV29-1; the D is unclear. The CDR3 covers 11 residues. The germline CDR1 and CDR2 sequences are SQVTM and ANQGSEA. The V gene lost 6 bases and the J gene lost 2 bases, with 7 bases spanning the gap. Full variable domain (rest looked up from reference TRBV29-1 and TRBJ2-5): SAVISQKPSRDICQRGTSLTIQCQVDSQVTMMFWYRQQPGQSLTLIATANQGSEATYESGFVIDKFPISRPNLTFSTLTVSNMSPEDSSIYLCSVGWQETQYFGPGTRLLVL.

CDR3 sequence: CSARAWQGRRLATVTAYEQYF. CDR3 in DNA: TGCAGTGCTAGAGCTTGGCAGGGGAGGAGACTAGCGACCGTTACCGCCTACGAGCAGTACTTC. This chain joins TRBV20-1 and TRBJ2-7, with 8 bases lining up with TRBD2. The length of the CDR3 is 21 residues. J gave up 2 bases and V 1 base, and 25 bases lay outside the gene matches. Germline V CDR1 and CDR2: DFQATT, SNEGSKA (reference sequence).

The CDR3 coding sequence is TGTGCCAGCAGCTTCGGGAACTACGGGACGGGGAACTATGGCTACACCTTC. Protein product: CASSFGNYGTGNYGYTF. The genes are TRBV11-3 and TRBJ1-2, with a tentative D call TRBD1 (5 bases). CDR3 length: 17 amino acids. The V end was cut by 3 bases, the J end by 2 bases, with 19 bases between. Germline-derived CDR1 and CDR2 are SGHNT and YENEEA.

This clonotype was counted between two and nine times. The chain is built from TRBV2 and TRBJ2-7; TRBD1 aligns across 7 bases. There are 16 residues in the CDR3. V lost 6 bases and J lost 0; bases outside the gene matches: 11. The germline gives CDR1 SNHLY, CDR2 FYNNEI. Written as DNA, the CDR3 is TGTGCCAGCAGCTTCCCCCTCCGGGACAGCTCCTACGAGCAGTACTTC. Translation: CASSFPLRDSSYEQYF. The entire variable domain, with the rest obtained from reference TRBV2 and TRBJ2-7, is as follows: EPEVTQTPSHQVTQMGQEVILRCVPISNHLYFYWYRQILGQKVEFLVSFYNNEISEKSEIFDDQFSVERPDGSNFTLKIRSTKLEDSAMYFCASSFPLRDSSYEQYFGPGTRLTVT.

The gene calls are TRBV19 and TRBJ2-7; 8 bases are shared with TRBD1. CDR3 length: 15 residues. Trimming cost V 3 bases and J 3 bases; bases outside gene matches: 7. Germline V gene lookup returns CDR1 LNHDA and CDR2 SQIVND (reference sequence). This chain's CDR3 is CASSIGQGAFYEQYF. CDR3 bases: TGTGCCAGTAGTATCGGGCAGGGGGCTTTCTACGAGCAGTACTTC.

In this sample, this clonotype turned up a few times. This rearrangement joins TRBV4-2 to TRBJ1-5, with D unclear. The CDR3 extends over 15 amino acids. CDR1 is LGHNA, CDR2 YNFKEQ, per germline. V was clipped by 0 bases and J by 6 bases, with 12 bases between them. The CDR3 spells CASSQDQEGGQPQHF. As DNA, the CDR3 is TGTGCCAGCAGCCAAGATCAGGAGGGTGGTCAGCCCCAGCATTTT.

The chain links TRBV29-1 to TRBJ2-3; D is ambiguous. There are 13 residues in the CDR3. CDR1 SQVTM and CDR2 ANQGSEA come from the germline V gene. V was shortened by 4 bases and J by 4 bases, with 12 bases between the two germline ends. The DNA for the CDR3 is TGCAGCGTTGGGTCTAGTCATGCAGATACGCAGTATTTT. Translation gives CSVGSSHADTQYF.

With regard to this clonotype: Its ends do not fully match the called genes, so a read error is possible. The genes are TRBV6-4 and TRBJ1-1; weak D call: TRBD1 (6 bases). Germline V gene sequence: CDR1 MRHNA, CDR2 SNTAGT. CDR3 length equals 15 residues. In DNA form, the CDR3 reads TGTGCTAGCAGCGAGGGGGGCAATTATGACACTGAAGCTTTCTTT. Its translation is CASSEGGNYDTEAFF.

The chain carries TRBV12-3 or TRBV12-4 and TRBJ1-2; 8 nucleotides match TRBD1. The length of the CDR3 is 16 residues. V was clipped by 6 bases and J by 1 base; unmatched bases: 10. The CDR3 here is CASRPGQDSVNYGYTF. CDR3 nucleotide sequence: TGTGCCAGCAGACCGGGACAGGACTCCGTTAACTATGGCTACACCTTC.

The chain is built from TRBV20-1 and TRBJ2-7; D remains unclear. Trimming shortened V by 6 bases and J by 6 bases, and 24 bases separated the two germline ends. Germline V gives CDR1 DFQATT, CDR2 SNEGSKA (reference sequence). The CDR3 spans 15 residues. CDR3 protein: CSAESRDGVTIEQYF. In DNA form, the CDR3 reads TGCAGTGCCGAATCCCGTGATGGCGTAACAATCGAGCAGTACTTC.

This clonotype was found many times. V gene TRBV29-1 combines with J gene TRBJ2-7, with D uncertain. Germline lookup yields CDR1 SQVTM and CDR2 ANQGSEA. The CDR3 is 12 amino acids. The germline V and J ends were trimmed by 4 bases and 2 bases, with 9 bases remaining between them. CDR3 region: CSVVERTYEQYF. The CDR3 region has the DNA TGCAGCGTTGTAGAACGGACCTACGAGCAGTACTTC.

In its sample, this clonotype was seen many times. The chain couples TRBV5-6 to TRBJ1-5; the match to TRBD1 covers 7 bases. Germline CDR1 is SGHDT and CDR2 is YYEEEE. With V trimmed by 0 bases and J by 6 bases, 3 bases remained unmatched. This CDR3 comprises 14 residues. CDR3 sequence: CASSLGAGGQPQHF. DNA of the CDR3: TGTGCCAGCAGCTTGGGGGCAGGGGGTCAGCCCCAGCATTTT.

This clonotype was counted between two and nine times. This sequence joins TRBV4-1 and TRBJ2-2; maybe TRBD2 (5 bases). Germline assignment: CDR1 MGHRA and CDR2 YSYEKL. This CDR3 has 18 residues. Trimming pared 3 bases from V and 1 base from J, leaving 18 bases between. The CDR3 sequence is CASSHAVLAPQNTGELFF. For the CDR3, the DNA is TGCGCCAGCAGCCACGCTGTTCTAGCTCCGCAGAACACCGGGGAGCTGTTTTTT.